This section outlines one TCR beta chain sequence together with its context. This receptor's antigen is unknown. Base quality data are lacking; no much larger clone is found one base away. The sample is drawn from a study of blood T cells in healthy people across ages (dated by TCRdb to the mid-2010s). The study in broad terms: In model experiments, template switching captured roughly one uniquely barcoded TCR beta cDNA molecule for every two T cells. To track age-related changes in TCR beta repertoire diversity, the study relied on deep sequencing normalized with unique cDNA molecular identifiers. The donors were split into four age groups: young (average around 16 years), middle-aged (roughly 42), aged (approximately 60) and long-lived (approximately 89). To avoid experimental bias, donors of different ages were randomly spread across the sequencing lanes. The study analyzed two additional independent replicas of 1 million unique cDNA reads from the same blood draw for two donors, one aged 18 to 30 and one aged 80 or older.

The CDR1 and CDR2 encoded by the germline V gene are SNHLY and FYNNEI. Counted from cysteine to phenylalanine, this CDR3 has 14 amino acids. Here the CDR3 DNA is all that survives: 42 bases in frame from base 1. The study at large found these results: The long-lived group showed more naive CD4+ T cells, fewer expanded clones and increased TCR diversity than the aged group, suggesting age selection. Observed TCR beta diversity per million T cells fell roughly linearly with age, and a significant reduction was already apparent by age about 43. Because the CMV infection status of the donors was unknown, age-related changes in expanded clonotypes may potentially have been confounded. Estimates of total diversity from one million sequenced T cells were regarded as lower bounds and underestimates. Observed TCR beta diversity correlated strongly with the percentage of naive T cells measured by flow cytometry. Since profiling was done on bulk unsorted PBMCs, naive and antigen-experienced compartments could not be conclusively compared.

The donors were under 40 Caucasian individuals from Russia, aged roughly 6 to 95 years, who were systemically healthy. Each donor gave about 10 milliliters of peripheral blood, drawn into EDTA-treated Vacutainer tubes. Ficoll-Paque density-gradient centrifugation was used to isolate PBMCs, with at least 6.5 million per sample. Trizol reagent was used to extract total RNA from the PBMCs, yielding at least 6 micrograms per sample. The percentages of naive CD45RAhigh/CD27high T cells were determined by flow cytometry on a PBMC aliquot from every donor. The method was 5' RACE. Sequencing instrument: Illumina HiSeq 2500. A second about 7 to 11 cycle PCR used a sample-barcoded 5' primer and a J-beta primer mix. Each TCR beta cDNA molecule received a unique molecular identifier from a template-switch 5' adaptor carrying 12 random nucleotides. At least 2.5 million CDR3-containing paired-end reads were obtained from each sample. All of the RNA was converted into first-strand cDNA using the Mint cDNA synthesis kit, with a TRBC-specific oligonucleotide serving as the primer. After uracil-DNA glycosylase treatment, a first 18-cycle PCR used universal primers M1SS and BC2_uni_R on all cDNA. The paper's processing steps were these. For normalization, 1 million high-quality reads were randomly selected from each sample, with every read carrying a distinct molecular identifier. Reads with shared molecular identifiers were discarded instead of being binned into consensus sequences. MiTCR, with a Q25 quality threshold and the strictest error-elimination algorithm, was used for CDR3 identification, clonotype clustering and error correction. A nonparametric unseen species model with Euler transformation was used to estimate lower-bound total TCR beta diversity. TCRdb itself trimmed the public reads at Q25 with fastp, ran MiXCR and retained productive beta chains. For every CDR3 protein sequence, its rows merge into one entry that carries the most common genes and DNA. TCRdb's processing, not the study's, gives the V and J calls here. The sample has about 1.8 million distinct CDR3 sequences on record, roughly 50% of them singletons. The ten largest clonotypes hold roughly 2% of the sample.

Sample: blood. The chain is encoded by TRBV2 joined to TRBJ2-1; a weak D assignment points to TRBD1 (5 bases agree). The J call may be incorrect, as the DNA end agrees better with TRBJ2-7. The sequence came from a woman between 40 and 50 years old in good health. The nucleotide sequence is given as TGTGCCAGCAGTGAATGGGGCCAGTACAATGAGCAGTACTTC. Translated, this gives CASSEWGQYNEQYF.